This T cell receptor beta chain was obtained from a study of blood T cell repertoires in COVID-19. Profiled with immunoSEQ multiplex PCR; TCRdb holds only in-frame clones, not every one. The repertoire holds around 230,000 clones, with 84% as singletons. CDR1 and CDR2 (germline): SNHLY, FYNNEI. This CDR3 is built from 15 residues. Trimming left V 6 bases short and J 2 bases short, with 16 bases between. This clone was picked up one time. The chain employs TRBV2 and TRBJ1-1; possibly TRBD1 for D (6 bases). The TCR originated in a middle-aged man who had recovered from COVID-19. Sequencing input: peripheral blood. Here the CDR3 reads CASSPVGGGNTEAFF. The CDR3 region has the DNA TGTGCCAGCAGCCCTGTTGGGGGGGGCAACACTGAAGCTTTCTTT.